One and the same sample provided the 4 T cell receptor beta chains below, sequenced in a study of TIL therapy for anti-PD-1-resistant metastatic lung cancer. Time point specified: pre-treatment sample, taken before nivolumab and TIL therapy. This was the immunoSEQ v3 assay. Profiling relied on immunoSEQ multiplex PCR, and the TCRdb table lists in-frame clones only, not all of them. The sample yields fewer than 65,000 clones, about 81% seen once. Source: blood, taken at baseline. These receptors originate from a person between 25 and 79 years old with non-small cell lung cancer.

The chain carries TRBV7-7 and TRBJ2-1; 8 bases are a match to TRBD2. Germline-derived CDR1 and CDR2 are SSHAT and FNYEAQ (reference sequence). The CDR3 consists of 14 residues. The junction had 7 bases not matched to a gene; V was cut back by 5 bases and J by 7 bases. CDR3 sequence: CASSPGGGPNEQFF. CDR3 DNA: TGTGCCAGCAGCCCGGGCGGGGGGCCAAATGAGCAGTTCTTC.

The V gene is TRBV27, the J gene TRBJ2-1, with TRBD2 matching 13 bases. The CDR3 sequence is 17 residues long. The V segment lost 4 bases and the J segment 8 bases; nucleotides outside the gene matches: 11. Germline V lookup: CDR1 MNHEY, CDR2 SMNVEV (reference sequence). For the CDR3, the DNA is TGTGCCAGCAGTTCGCTTTGGACTAGCGGGAGAATCGATGAGCAGTTCTTC. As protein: CASSSLWTSGRIDEQFF.

This CDR3 reads CAWMSTGRNTIYF. The CDR3 DNA reads TGTGCCTGGATGTCGACAGGGAGAAACACCATATATTTT. The chain couples TRBV30 to TRBJ1-3; 7 bases align to TRBD1. This CDR3 comprises 13 residues. V trimming: 4 bases; J trimming: 5 bases; junction bases outside the gene matches: 5. Germline lookup yields CDR1 GTSNPN and CDR2 SVGIG (reference sequence).

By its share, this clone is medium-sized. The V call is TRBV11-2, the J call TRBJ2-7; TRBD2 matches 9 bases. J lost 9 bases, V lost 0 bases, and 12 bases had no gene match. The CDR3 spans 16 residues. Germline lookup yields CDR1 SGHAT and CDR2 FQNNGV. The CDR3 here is CASSLEFSSGRSWQYF. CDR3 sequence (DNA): TGTGCCAGCAGCTTAGAATTTTCGAGCGGGAGGTCCTGGCAGTACTTC.